This T cell receptor beta chain appears in the sequencing data of a study of blood T cells in healthy people across ages. About the study: Per two T cells, about one barcoded beta molecule was captured through template switching.

The V segment lost 5 bases and the J segment 0 bases; nucleotides outside the gene matches: 13. The CDR3 runs 19 residues. Germline V gene sequence: CDR1 MNHNS, CDR2 SASEGT. Sample-barcoded 5' priming and a J-beta primer mix drove a second PCR of about 6 to 12 cycles. A template-switch adaptor containing 12 random nucleotides labeled each cDNA molecule. In TCRdb, the 5' RACE reads were re-called with MiXCR into one record per CDR3 protein. The sample records about 800,000 distinct CDR3 sequences, 58% being singletons. The clonotype originates from a man aged 25 to 40 in good health. The sample comprised blood. V usage is TRBV6-1 and J usage is TRBJ2-6; the match to TRBD2 covers 7 bases. The CDR3 DNA sequence: TGTGCCAGCAGTATCTTCCGCGGGGGAGGGTACTCTGGGGCCAACGTCCTGACTTTC. Its translation: CASSIFRGGGYSGANVLTF.